This passage covers 26 T cell receptor beta chains from one sample sequenced in a study of blood T cell repertoires in COVID-19. Clones were read by immunoSEQ multiplex PCR, and TCRdb kept only the in-frame ones, dropping some. The table lists about 140,000 clones, roughly 87% of them singletons. The specimen sequenced was peripheral blood. Source of these receptors: a human donor in a cohort sampled during active COVID-19.

The chain employs TRBV7-6 and TRBJ2-1; a possible D gene is TRBD1 (6 bases). CDR3 length: 17 amino acids. CDR1 and CDR2 from the germline V gene are SGHVS and FNYEAQ. V lost 2 bases to trimming and J lost 6 bases, with 20 bases between them. Here the CDR3 DNA reads TGTGCCAGCAGCTTAAGTAGTAACATCAGGGGACCCAATGAGCAGTTCTTC. The encoded protein is CASSLSSNIRGPNEQFF.

The chain combines TRBV5-6 with TRBJ2-5; D might be TRBD1 (5 bases). V dropped 7 bases and J dropped 4 bases, with 17 bases sitting between them. This CDR3 contains 14 residues. Germline V gene data show CDR1 as SGHDT and CDR2 as YYEEEE. This CDR3 reads CASGPLWQGETQYF. The CDR3 nucleotides read TGTGCCAGCGGCCCACTTTGGCAGGGAGAGACCCAGTACTTC.

The chain links TRBV11-2 to TRBJ2-5; D remains ambiguous. Germline V lookup: CDR1 SGHAT, CDR2 FQNNGV. The CDR3 is 13 residues long. The ends were cut back, 5 bases at V and 2 bases at J, with 9 bases in the middle. As DNA, the CDR3 is TGTGCCAGCAGCCCCGACTTACAAGAGACCCAGTACTTC. It codes for CASSPDLQETQYF.

The chain employs TRBV27 and TRBJ2-7, with a possible D match to TRBD1 (6 bases). The V gene lost 1 base and the J gene lost 2 bases, with 15 bases spanning the gap. CDR1 and CDR2 (germline): MNHEY, SMNVEV (reference sequence). This CDR3 is built from 16 residues. The DNA for the CDR3 is TGTGCCAGCAGTTTATGGGGCCAGGGGATGCCCTACGAGCAGTACTTC. Translating gives CASSLWGQGMPYEQYF.

The J gene is TRBJ2-3, the V gene TRBV6-5; 11 bases are shared with TRBD1. V lost 5 bases and J lost 5; bases outside the gene matches: 3. This CDR3 spans 14 amino acids. Germline V gene data show CDR1 as MNHEY and CDR2 as SVGAGI. The CDR3 sequence is CASSRTGGRDTQYF. CDR3 coding DNA: TGTGCCAGCAGTCGGACAGGGGGCAGAGATACGCAGTATTTT.

The chain is built from TRBV27 and TRBJ2-1; 7 positions match TRBD1. After removal of 2 bases from V and 3 bases from J, the junction contained 4 bases not matched to a gene. The CDR3 has 15 amino acids. Per the germline V gene, CDR1 is MNHEY and CDR2 is SMNVEV (reference sequence). The CDR3 region has the DNA TGTGCCAGCAGTTTAAGACAGGGATTCTACAATGAGCAGTTCTTC. Protein sequence: CASSLRQGFYNEQFF.

The chain combines TRBV27 with TRBJ2-2; 11 nucleotides agree with TRBD2. With V trimmed by 6 bases and J by 1 base, 1 base remained unmatched. In germline, CDR1 is MNHEY, CDR2 SMNVEV (reference sequence). The CDR3 is 15 amino acids. CDR3: CASRGTSGNTGELFF. The CDR3 DNA follows: TGTGCCAGCAGAGGGACTAGCGGGAACACCGGGGAGCTGTTTTTT.

The chain combines TRBV2 with TRBJ1-2; TRBD1 matches 7 bases. The CDR3 contains 16 residues. CDR1 is SNHLY, CDR2 FYNNEI, per germline. Germline trimming cut 5 bases from V and 4 bases from J; bases unmatched to any gene: 13. The CDR3 loop is CASSKIPGQSFYGYTF. The CDR3 region has the DNA TGTGCCAGCAGTAAGATTCCGGGACAGTCCTTCTATGGCTACACCTTC. The whole variable domain, remainder taken from reference TRBV2 and TRBJ1-2, is EPEVTQTPSHQVTQMGQEVILRCVPISNHLYFYWYRQILGQKVEFLVSFYNNEISEKSEIFDDQFSVERPDGSNFTLKIRSTKLEDSAMYFCASSKIPGQSFYGYTFGSGTRLTVV.

The V gene is TRBV15, the J gene TRBJ2-5, with D maybe TRBD2 (6 bases). The CDR3 runs 14 residues. Trimming removed 1 base from V and 5 bases from J, with 11 bases in between. CDR1 and CDR2 (germline): LNHNV, YYDKDF (reference sequence). CDR3 amino acids: CATSRGGLDETQYF. The CDR3 bases are TGTGCCACCAGCAGAGGGGGACTCGATGAGACCCAGTACTTC. The whole variable domain, remainder taken from reference TRBV15 and TRBJ2-5, is DAMVIQNPRYQVTQFGKPVTLSCSQTLNHNVMYWYQQKSSQAPKLLFHYYDKDFNNEADTPDNFQSRRPNTSFCFLDIRSPGLGDTAMYLCATSRGGLDETQYFGPGTRLLVL.

The chain carries TRBV27 and TRBJ2-7; D remains ambiguous. V gave up 8 bases and J gave up 9 bases, with 26 bases separating them. The length of the CDR3 is 15 residues. From germline, CDR1 is MNHEY and CDR2 SMNVEV (reference sequence). The CDR3 DNA reads as TGTGCCAGCGCCCCCCAGCGTGAACACTCACGTACGCAGTACTTC. This gives the protein CASAPQREHSRTQYF.

This chain connects TRBV9 to TRBJ1-2; the match to TRBD1 covers 7 bases. The CDR3 spans 14 residues. CDR1 is SGDLS, CDR2 YYNGEE, per germline. The V segment lost 0 bases and the J segment 4 bases; nucleotides outside the gene matches: 3. The CDR3 nucleotides are TGTGCCAGCAGCGTAGGGCAGGGGGGCTATGGCTACACCTTC. It is translated as CASSVGQGGYGYTF.

J is TRBJ2-1 and V is TRBV24-1, with a tentative D call TRBD2 (6 bases). V was shortened by 0 bases and J by 0 bases, with 8 bases between the two germline ends. CDR1 KGHDR and CDR2 SFDVKD come from the germline V gene. The CDR3 runs to 16 residues. The CDR3 region has the DNA TGTGCCACCAGTGATTTGGGGGGGAGCTCCTACAATGAGCAGTTCTTC. Its protein is CATSDLGGSSYNEQFF.

This clone has just a few counts. The V gene is TRBV7-9, the J gene TRBJ1-2; 7 bases agree with TRBD1. J was trimmed by 7 bases and V by 1 base; bases with no gene match: 6. This CDR3 comprises 14 residues. CDR1 and CDR2 (germline): SEHNR, FQNEAQ (reference sequence). As DNA, the CDR3 is TGTGCCAGCAGCTTAGGACAGGGCTTCTCTGGCTACACCTTC. Translating it yields CASSLGQGFSGYTF.

The V and J genes are TRBV28 and TRBJ2-7; D ambiguous. This CDR3 comprises 12 residues. The V and J ends lost 2 bases and 6 bases respectively, with 8 bases between them. CDR1 is MDHEN and CDR2 is SYDVKM in the germline V gene. The CDR3 protein is CASSLVQSEQYF. The CDR3, as DNA: TGTGCCAGCAGTTTAGTTCAGTCCGAGCAGTACTTC.

The genes are TRBV5-5 and TRBJ2-3; 8 nucleotides line up with TRBD1. Per germline, CDR1 SGHKS and CDR2 YYEKEE (reference sequence). V was pared by 4 bases and J by 3 bases, with 4 bases of the junction left unmatched. CDR3 length equals 14 residues. The DNA of the CDR3 is TGTGCCAGCAGCACGGACAGGGAGACAGATACGCAGTATTTT. Its protein product is CASSTDRETDTQYF. The entire variable domain, with the rest obtained from reference TRBV5-5 and TRBJ2-3, is as follows: DAGVTQSPTHLIKTRGQQVTLRCSPISGHKSVSWYQQVLGQGPQFIFQYYEKEERGRGNFPDRFSARQFPNYSSELNVNALLLGDSALYLCASSTDRETDTQYFGPGTRLTVL.

This chain uses TRBV4-1 with TRBJ1-1, with 11 bases aligning to TRBD1. CDR1 and CDR2 from the germline V gene are MGHRA and YSYEKL. The CDR3 is 16 residues long. The J segment lost 1 base and the V segment lost 3 bases, leaving 4 bases of the junction unmatched. CDR3 DNA sequence: TGCGCCAGCAGCCAGGACAGGGGGCGAGGGAACACTGAAGCTTTCTTT. Its translation is CASSQDRGRGNTEAFF.

This clone was detected only a few times. J is TRBJ2-7 and V is TRBV5-5; D gene uncertain. The CDR3 loop spans 12 amino acids. Deletions cut 4 bases from V and 3 bases from J, with 8 bases between. In germline, CDR1 is SGHKS, CDR2 YYEKEE (reference sequence). The CDR3 sequence is CASSPYNYEQYF. The CDR3 bases are TGTGCCAGCAGCCCTTACAACTACGAGCAGTACTTC.

The V gene is TRBV27, the J gene TRBJ2-1, with TRBD2 matching 8 bases. CDR3 length: 13 residues. V dropped 5 bases and J dropped 6; count of bases not matched to a gene: 3. Germline assignment: CDR1 MNHEY and CDR2 SMNVEV (reference sequence). The CDR3 is CASSAGTSNEQFF. Written as DNA, the CDR3 is TGTGCCAGCAGTGCCGGGACTAGCAATGAGCAGTTCTTC.

The chain is built from TRBV28 and TRBJ1-1, with D hard to call. The CDR3 consists of 11 residues. V dropped 3 bases and J dropped 6 bases, with 5 bases sitting between them. Germline V lookup: CDR1 MDHEN, CDR2 SYDVKM. The CDR3 region is CASSLFSEAFF. The CDR3 region has the DNA TGTGCCAGCAGTTTGTTCTCTGAAGCTTTCTTT.

DNA for the CDR3: TGTGCCAGCAGCTCCGCCGGGGAGGTCACTGAAGCTTTCTTT. Its translation is CASSSAGEVTEAFF. The chain has TRBV7-3 and TRBJ1-1; D is unclear. V lost 4 bases and J lost 4, with 13 bases in between. CDR3 length: 14 amino acids. Germline CDR1 and CDR2: SGHTA and FQGTGA.

This clone turned up a few times. The chain couples TRBV7-6 to TRBJ2-7, with D hard to call. The CDR3 contains 12 residues. The germline V and J ends were trimmed by 1 base and 3 bases, with 4 bases remaining between them. Germline CDR1 SGHVS, CDR2 FNYEAQ. The CDR3 loop is CASSLGSYEQYF. The CDR3, as DNA: TGTGCCAGCAGCTTAGGGAGCTACGAGCAGTACTTC. Together with reference TRBV7-6 and TRBJ2-7, the CDR3 gives the full variable domain: GAGVSQSPRYKVTKRGQDVALRCDPISGHVSLYWYRQALGQGPEFLTYFNYEAQQDKSGLPNDRFSAERPEGSISTLTIQRTEQRDSAMYRCASSLGSYEQYFGPGTRLTVT.

The chain is built from TRBV30 and TRBJ2-7; 13 positions match TRBD2. The CDR3 is made up of 19 amino acids. J gave up 1 base and V 1 base, and 13 bases lay outside the gene matches. Germline V gives CDR1 GTSNPN, CDR2 SVGIG (reference sequence). This CDR3 reads CAWSGPYVTSGRRSYEQYF. The CDR3 region has the DNA TGTGCCTGGAGTGGTCCCTATGTGACTAGCGGGAGGAGGTCCTACGAGCAGTACTTC.

Note on this clone: The conserved closing phenylalanine or tryptophan is absent in this CDR3, likely reflecting a read error. The limits of the CDR3 on the DNA are not certain, so only TCRdb's listed CDR3 is given. V usage is TRBV28 and J usage is TRBJ1-5; TRBD1 is taken as the D call from the table, unchecked against the DNA. CDR1 MDHEN and CDR2 SYDVKM come from the germline V gene. The CDR3 length equals 15 residues, ends included. This CDR3 is CASSLLGAGDRAISL.

The chain combines TRBV28 with TRBJ2-2; D gene unclear. V was cut by 8 bases and J by 5 bases, with 12 bases left in between. CDR1 MDHEN and CDR2 SYDVKM come from the germline V gene. The CDR3 has 13 amino acids. The CDR3 nucleotides are TGTGCCAGCTTGCTATCGGTGACCGGGGAGCTGTTTTTT. Encoded protein: CASLLSVTGELFF.

The chain combines TRBV7-2 with TRBJ2-7, with 14 bases lining up with TRBD2. Germline trimming cut 5 bases from V and 3 bases from J; bases unmatched to any gene: 6. Germline loops: CDR1 SGHTA, CDR2 FQGNSA. This CDR3 is built from 16 residues. The CDR3 reads CASSAGLAGGFYEQYF. The DNA for the CDR3 is TGTGCCAGCAGCGCCGGACTAGCGGGAGGATTCTACGAGCAGTACTTC.

V usage is TRBV21-1 and J usage is TRBJ1-3. TRBV21-1 is a pseudogene. There are 16 residues in the CDR3. The CDR3 DNA sequence: TGTGCCAGCAGCAGCGGCGGGGGAGGCTCTGGAAACACCATATATTTT. Protein sequence: CASSSGGGGSGNTIYF.